The 8 T cell receptor beta chains in this list originate from one sample, sequenced in a study of follicular helper T cells after annual influenza vaccination. Generated by immunoSEQ multiplex PCR, the TCRdb table keeps only in-frame clones and is missing some. Among approximately 5,100 clones listed, 70% to 85% were seen once. Time point here: 2015-2016 season, pre-vaccination. The source was CXCR5- memory CD4+ T cells sorted from blood, collected on the day of influenza vaccination. These receptors all come from an adult who received the influenza vaccine.

The chain links TRBV5-1 to TRBJ1-2; D might be TRBD1 (5 bases). CDR1 is SGHRS and CDR2 is YFSETQ in the germline V gene. V lost 3 bases and J lost 8, with 23 bases in between. The CDR3 extends over 16 amino acids. CDR3 sequence: CASSSIPGTKVGGYTF. The CDR3 nucleotides are TGCGCCAGCAGCTCGATCCCCGGGACGAAGGTAGGGGGCTACACCTTC. Together with reference TRBV5-1 and TRBJ1-2, the CDR3 gives the full variable domain: KAGVTQTPRYLIKTRGQQVTLSCSPISGHRSVSWYQQTPGQGLQFLFEYFSETQRNKGNFPGRFSGRQFSNSRSEMNVSTLELGDSALYLCASSSIPGTKVGGYTFGSGTRLTVV.

This clone was picked up one time. The chain carries TRBV6-1 and TRBJ2-5; D remains unclear. This CDR3 contains 14 residues. V was trimmed by 1 base and J by 4 bases, leaving 10 bases between them. Looked up from germline, CDR1 is MNHNS and CDR2 is SASEGT. CDR3 protein: CASSEVGRGETQYF. CDR3 in DNA: TGTGCCAGCAGTGAAGTCGGGCGCGGAGAGACCCAGTACTTC.

V and J are TRBV6-5 and TRBJ1-3; TRBD1 might be the D (6 bases). Germline CDR1 is MNHEY and CDR2 is SVGAGI. This CDR3 has 15 residues. V dropped 6 bases and J dropped 4 bases, with 16 bases sitting between them. As DNA, the CDR3 is TGTGCCAGCAGCCGCGGGACAAATCACGGAAACACCATATATTTT. Translated: CASSRGTNHGNTIYF.

The chain couples TRBV2 to TRBJ2-7, with 8 bases matching TRBD2. Germline V gene sequence: CDR1 SNHLY, CDR2 FYNNEI. V trimming: 4 bases; J trimming: 3 bases; junction bases outside the gene matches: 5. The CDR3 is made up of 14 amino acids. DNA for the CDR3: TGTGCCAGCAGTGGGACTAGCTCCCACTACGAGCAGTACTTC. Translated, it gives CASSGTSSHYEQYF.

As regards this clone: The junction departs from the called germline gene at one end, perhaps through a read error. Other nucleotide sequences in the sample specify the same CDR3. The genes are TRBV2 and TRBJ1-4, with D possibly being TRBD1 (6 bases). Germline V lookup: CDR1 SNHLY, CDR2 FYNNEI. The CDR3 covers 16 residues. The chain's CDR3 is CASVPLGGASGEKLFF. Written as DNA, the CDR3 is TGTGCCAGCGTTCCTTTGGGGGGCGCCTCGGGAGAAAAACTGTTCTTT.

Concerning this clone itself: A read error may account for a junction end that differs from germline. The chain links TRBV6-6 to TRBJ1-2, with TRBD1 matching 7 bases. The CDR3 consists of 15 residues. Germline-derived CDR1 and CDR2 are MNHNY and SVGAGI (reference sequence). Here the CDR3 reads CASGTRQGFNDGYTF. The CDR3 DNA reads as TGTGCCAGCGGAACTAGACAGGGATTTAACGATGGCTACACCTTC.

This chain connects TRBV10-1 to TRBJ2-5; 9 nucleotides align to TRBD1. Germline assignment: CDR1 WNHNN and CDR2 SYGVQD (reference sequence). The CDR3 has 15 amino acids. Trimming cost V 8 bases and J 6 bases; bases outside gene matches: 13. The CDR3 is CASFTADRGWKTQYF. The CDR3, as DNA: TGCGCCAGCTTTACCGCGGACAGGGGATGGAAGACCCAGTACTTC.

The rearrangement links TRBV5-1 to TRBJ2-3; D is possibly TRBD2 (6 bases). Trimming shortened V by 5 bases and J by 2 bases, and 12 bases separated the two germline ends. CDR1 and CDR2 (germline): SGHRS, YFSETQ. The CDR3 has 14 residues. CDR3 protein: CASRTGGITDTQYF. CDR3 coding DNA: TGCGCCAGCAGGACCGGGGGAATCACAGATACGCAGTATTTT.